The next 9 T cell receptor beta chains were all read from a single sample in a study of Graves' ophthalmopathy and Graves' hyperthyroidism (dated by TCRdb to the late 2010s). Sequencing was performed on an Illumina HiSeq 2000. For repertoire sequencing, the TCR beta CDR3 regions were amplified from RNA transcripts. The first round was an RT-PCR using HTBI primers with the Qiagen OneStep RT-PCR kit, and this first round was followed by a second-round multiplex PCR, then size selection and purification. TCRdb passed the public sequencing reads through fastp at Q25 and MiXCR, retaining productive beta sequences. Each CDR3 protein gets just one entry, which takes the most common genes and DNA from the rows behind it. This sample holds 400,000 to 450,000 distinct CDR3 sequences; about 21% were observed only once. 3% of the sample comes from the top ten. The sequenced material came from peripheral blood. All receptors derive from a woman aged 18-30 years with stable Graves' hyperthyroidism. Donor details come from another sample of the same person, matched by shared clones.

This clonotype has a handful of counts. The chain couples TRBV6-1 to TRBJ1-5; 9 nucleotides align to TRBD1. This CDR3 is 15 amino acids long. V was clipped by 6 bases and J by 6 bases; unmatched bases: 9. CDR1 MNHNS and CDR2 SASEGT come from the germline V gene. Here the CDR3 DNA reads TGTGCCAGCAGCCCCGACAGGGGGTTTGGTCAGCCCCAGCATTTT. Translated, it gives CASSPDRGFGQPQHF.

This clonotype has at least ten counts. This rearrangement joins TRBV6-5 to TRBJ1-1; D gene uncertain. V gave up 4 bases and J gave up 5 bases, with 11 bases separating them. The CDR3 is 13 amino acids. CDR1 MNHEY and CDR2 SVGAGI come from the germline V gene. The DNA of the CDR3 is TGTGCCAGCAGTTCAATAGGGAGGACTGAAGCTTTCTTT. Translated, it gives CASSSIGRTEAFF.

This clonotype was counted many times. The rearrangement links TRBV20-1 to TRBJ2-5; maybe TRBD2 (6 bases). CDR1 and CDR2 (germline): DFQATT, SNEGSKA (reference sequence). V was cut by 3 bases and J by 3 bases, with 17 bases left in between. The CDR3 loop spans 15 amino acids. The CDR3 sequence is CSASRREGGEETQYF. The CDR3 nucleotides read TGCAGTGCTAGTAGGCGGGAAGGTGGAGAAGAGACCCAGTACTTC.

About this clonotype: A read error is possible here, since a much larger clone lies one base away. No conserved phenylalanine or tryptophan ends this CDR3, so it is likely a read error. The V gene is TRBV18, the J gene TRBJ1-5; 10 bases are a match to TRBD1. The V and J ends lost 4 bases and 5 bases, in that order; junction bases with no gene match: 5. This CDR3 has 15 amino acids. The V gene's germline CDR1 is KGHSH and CDR2 LQKENI. DNA of the CDR3: TGTGCCAGCTCACAAGGGACAGGGGAATATCAGCCCCAGCATTTG. Protein: CASSQGTGEYQPQHL.

V usage is TRBV28 and J usage is TRBJ1-6; a weak D match, TRBD1 (5 bases). This CDR3 contains 15 residues. Deletions cut 3 bases from V and 9 bases from J, with 15 bases between. Per germline, CDR1 MDHEN and CDR2 SYDVKM. The CDR3 reads CASSFPGRGGSPLHF. CDR3 in DNA: TGTGCCAGCAGTTTCCCGGGGAGGGGAGGTTCACCCCTCCACTTT.

This clonotype was recorded many times. The chain uses TRBV30 and TRBJ2-5; D gene uncertain. CDR3 length: 12 amino acids. Germline V lookup: CDR1 GTSNPN, CDR2 SVGIG (reference sequence). Trimming left V 0 bases short and J 4 bases short, with 6 bases between. CDR3 in DNA: TGTGCCTGGAGTGTAACTTCAGAGACCCAGTACTTC. Translation: CAWSVTSETQYF.

This clonotype was seen repeatedly, ten times or more. The gene calls are TRBV6-1 and TRBJ2-5; D uncertain. V lost 5 bases and J 2 bases, leaving 12 bases between the germline ends. Germline V lookup: CDR1 MNHNS, CDR2 SASEGT. This CDR3 region has 14 residues. CDR3 nucleotides: TGTGCCAGCAGTACCCAGTTTTCACAAGAGACCCAGTACTTC. It codes for CASSTQFSQETQYF.

The chain joins TRBV7-9 to TRBJ2-7, with TRBD2 matching 8 bases. CDR1 is SEHNR and CDR2 is FQNEAQ in the germline V gene (reference sequence). The CDR3 is 13 residues long. Germline trimming cut 7 bases from V and 1 base from J; bases unmatched to any gene: 3. The CDR3: CASNPSGSYEQYF. For the CDR3, the DNA is TGTGCCAGCAATCCTAGCGGGTCCTACGAGCAGTACTTC.

The V and J genes are TRBV5-1 and TRBJ2-7, with 12 positions matching TRBD2. V lost 4 bases to trimming and J lost 5 bases; unmatched junction nucleotides: 4. The CDR3 covers 14 residues. Germline CDR1 is SGHRS and CDR2 is YFSETQ. CDR3 protein: CASSIRTSGDEQYF. The DNA for the CDR3 is TGCGCCAGCAGCATTCGGACTAGCGGGGACGAGCAGTACTTC.